One and the same sample provided the 15 T cell receptor beta chains below, sequenced in a study of regulatory T cells in long-lasting Graves disease. CDR3 regions were amplified by Arm-PCR using iRepertoire HTBI primers to build TCR beta libraries. TCRdb redid the calling of the multiplex PCR reads with MiXCR, one entry per CDR3 protein. The sample lists 650,000 to 700,000 distinct CDR3 sequences; around 30% were seen once. Time point in this sample: persistent/refractory GD, antithyroid drugs over 5 years with positive TRAb. The TCR library was prepared using RNA isolated from PBMCs. The sequencing used peripheral blood mononuclear cells (PBMCs), collected when the disease was refractory, from a patient treated with antithyroid drugs. The receptors stem from a female donor with Graves disease.

This clonotype came up a few times. The V and J genes are TRBV6-2 or TRBV6-3 and TRBJ1-5, with 7 bases lining up with TRBD1. V trimming: 5 bases; J trimming: 1 base; junction bases outside the gene matches: 8. The CDR3 covers 16 residues. Germline CDR1 MNHEY, CDR2 SVGEGT. The CDR3 nucleotides are TGTGCCAGCAGTCCCTGGGGGACAGCAAGCAATCAGCCCCAGCATTTT. Encoded protein: CASSPWGTASNQPQHF.

This clonotype was counted at least ten times. The chain links TRBV28 to TRBJ1-1; the D gene is possibly TRBD1 (6 bases). Trimming took off 6 bases at V and 5 bases at J, with 13 bases between the two ends. This CDR3 is built from 13 residues. Germline assignment: CDR1 MDHEN and CDR2 SYDVKM. DNA for the CDR3: TGTGCCAGCAGAAACCCCCAGGGGACTGAAGCTTTCTTT. Translation: CASRNPQGTEAFF. Drawing the rest from reference TRBV28 and TRBJ1-1, the complete variable domain is DVKVTQSSRYLVKRTGEKVFLECVQDMDHENMFWYRQDPGLGLRLIYFSYDVKMKEKGDIPEGYSVSREKKERFSLILESASTNQTSMYLCASRNPQGTEAFFGQGTRLTVV.

On this clonotype itself: The CDR3 does not close with the conserved phenylalanine or tryptophan, likely indicating a read error. The V gene is TRBV6-1, the J gene TRBJ2-7; TRBD1 agrees at 8 bases. The CDR3 totals 14 residues. Germline V lookup: CDR1 MNHNS, CDR2 SASEGT. Trimming took 7 bases from V and 2 from J; bases not matched to a gene: 7. CDR3 nucleotide sequence: TGTGCCAGCATCAAGACAGGGGTTGCCTACGAGCAGTACTCC. Residues: CASIKTGVAYEQYS.

The chain uses TRBV6-1 and TRBJ2-5; D is ambiguous. The germline V and J ends were trimmed by 7 bases and 4 bases, with 7 bases remaining between them. This CDR3 contains 11 residues. CDR1 and CDR2 (germline): MNHNS, SASEGT. CDR3 sequence: CASTPRETQYF. The CDR3 nucleotides are TGTGCCAGCACGCCGAGAGAGACCCAGTACTTC.

This chain uses TRBV6-1 with TRBJ1-1; TRBD1 is a possible D gene (5 bases). This CDR3 is built from 15 residues. The germline CDR1 and CDR2 sequences are MNHNS and SASEGT. Trimming removed 6 bases at V and 1 base at J, with 15 bases between. CDR3 in DNA: TGTGCCAGCAGAGCCAAGACAGCGGGGAACACTGAAGCTTTCTTT. Encoded protein: CASRAKTAGNTEAFF.

This clonotype was picked up a small number of times. The chain joins TRBV20-1 to TRBJ2-2; 9 nucleotides agree with TRBD1. The CDR3 contains 13 residues. Unmatched junction bases numbered 2, after V lost 6 bases and J lost 3 bases. CDR1 is DFQATT, CDR2 SNEGSKA, per germline (reference sequence). The CDR3 region has the DNA TGCAGTGCCTGGACAGGGGACACCGGGGAGCTGTTTTTT. It encodes CSAWTGDTGELFF.

This clonotype was seen a handful of times. This chain connects TRBV6-1 to TRBJ1-4; weak D call: TRBD1 (5 bases). The CDR3 covers 14 residues. The germline CDR1 and CDR2 sequences are MNHNS and SASEGT. V was pared by 3 bases and J by 10 bases, with 15 bases between. The CDR3 here is CASSEARGRGKLFF. CDR3 coding DNA: TGTGCCAGCAGTGAGGCACGGGGGAGGGGAAAACTGTTTTTT.

In its sample, this clonotype was seen many times. The rearrangement uses TRBV7-9 and TRBJ1-2; 7 bases fit TRBD1. Germline CDR1 SEHNR, CDR2 FQNEAQ (reference sequence). The CDR3 extends over 14 amino acids. V trimming: 4 bases; J trimming: 4 bases; junction bases outside the gene matches: 6. DNA of the CDR3: TGTGCCAGCAGCTGGGCGGGACAGACCTATGGCTACACCTTC. This codes for CASSWAGQTYGYTF.

This clonotype was counted at least ten times. The rearrangement joins TRBV12-3 or TRBV12-4 to TRBJ2-5; 7 bases are a match to TRBD1. Trimming removed 4 bases from V and 5 bases from J; junction bases left unmatched: 7. This CDR3 has 14 residues. CDR3 nucleotide sequence: TGTGCCAGCAGTTCACCCAGGGGGTATGAGACCCAGTACTTC. Translating gives CASSSPRGYETQYF.

V is TRBV11-2 and J is TRBJ2-5; 10 positions match TRBD1. Germline trimming cut 4 bases from V and 1 base from J; bases unmatched to any gene: 9. Germline V gene lookup returns CDR1 SGHAT and CDR2 FQNNGV. The CDR3 totals 17 residues. In DNA, the CDR3 is TGTGCCAGCAGCTATACTAAGGGACAGGGGTTCCAAGAGACCCAGTACTTC. Translating it yields CASSYTKGQGFQETQYF.

The rearrangement joins TRBV9 to TRBJ1-2, with 8 bases matching TRBD1. Trimming removed 0 bases from V and 8 bases from J; junction bases left unmatched: 9. The CDR3 covers 15 residues. Germline-derived CDR1 and CDR2 are SGDLS and YYNGEE. The DNA of the CDR3 is TGTGCCAGCAGCGTAGAGCCAGGGGGCTTAGACGGCTACACCTTC. It codes for CASSVEPGGLDGYTF.

The J gene is TRBJ2-7, the V gene TRBV12-3 or TRBV12-4; D remains unclear. V lost 6 bases and J 3 bases, leaving 18 bases between the germline ends. This CDR3 is built from 15 residues. CDR3 in DNA: TGTGCCAGCAGCCCTCGGAATAGCTGGAACTACGAGCAGTACTTC. Its translation: CASSPRNSWNYEQYF.

J is TRBJ2-7 and V is TRBV10-2; 10 positions agree with TRBD1. The CDR3 runs to 16 residues. CDR1 is WSHSY, CDR2 SAAADI, per germline. Trimming took 0 bases from V and 3 from J; bases not matched to a gene: 5. CDR3 loop: CASSESLGDRGYEQYF. In DNA, the CDR3 is TGCGCCAGCAGTGAGTCATTAGGGGACAGGGGCTACGAGCAGTACTTC.

The genes are TRBV6-1 and TRBJ1-2, with a possible D match to TRBD1 (6 bases). The CDR3 runs to 15 residues. The V end was cut by 3 bases, the J end by 3 bases, with 14 bases between. Per germline, CDR1 MNHNS and CDR2 SASEGT. This CDR3 is CASSDYRAAHYGYTF. As DNA, the CDR3 is TGTGCCAGCAGTGACTACAGGGCCGCCCACTATGGCTACACCTTC.

This chain uses TRBV10-3 with TRBJ2-7; TRBD2 agrees at 8 bases. The V segment lost 6 bases and the J segment 6 bases; nucleotides outside the gene matches: 13. Germline lookup yields CDR1 ENHRY and CDR2 SYGVKD. The CDR3 sequence is 15 residues long. CDR3 sequence (DNA): TGTGCCATCAGCCCAGTAGGCCAGCGGGAGTTCGAGCAGTACTTC. It codes for CAISPVGQREFEQYF.